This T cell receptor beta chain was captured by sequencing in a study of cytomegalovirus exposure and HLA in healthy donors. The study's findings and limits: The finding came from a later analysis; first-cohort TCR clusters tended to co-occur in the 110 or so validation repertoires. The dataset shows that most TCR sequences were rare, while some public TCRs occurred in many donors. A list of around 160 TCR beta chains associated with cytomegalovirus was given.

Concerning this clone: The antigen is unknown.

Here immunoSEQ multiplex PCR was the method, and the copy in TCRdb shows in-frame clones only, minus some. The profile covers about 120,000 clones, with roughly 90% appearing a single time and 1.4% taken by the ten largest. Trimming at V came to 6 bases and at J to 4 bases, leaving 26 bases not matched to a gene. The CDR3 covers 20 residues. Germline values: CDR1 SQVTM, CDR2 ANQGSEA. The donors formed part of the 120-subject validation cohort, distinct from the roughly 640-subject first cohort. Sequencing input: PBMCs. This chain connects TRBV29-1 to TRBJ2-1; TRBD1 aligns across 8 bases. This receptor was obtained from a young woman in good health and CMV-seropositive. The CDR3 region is CSVLIFRTGSDLRVYNEQFF. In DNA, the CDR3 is TGCAGCGTCCTCATATTTAGGACAGGGTCAGATCTACGAGTGTACAATGAGCAGTTCTTC.